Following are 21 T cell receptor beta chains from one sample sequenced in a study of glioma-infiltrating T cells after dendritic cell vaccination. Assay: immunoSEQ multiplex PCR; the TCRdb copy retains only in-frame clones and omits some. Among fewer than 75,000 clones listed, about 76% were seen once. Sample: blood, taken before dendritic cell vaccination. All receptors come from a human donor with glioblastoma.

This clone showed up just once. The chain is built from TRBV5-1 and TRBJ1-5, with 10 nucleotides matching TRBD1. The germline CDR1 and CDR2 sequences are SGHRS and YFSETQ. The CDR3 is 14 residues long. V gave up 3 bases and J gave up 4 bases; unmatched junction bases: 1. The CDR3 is CASSSGQGNQPQHF. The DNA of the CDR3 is TGCGCCAGCAGCTCGGGACAGGGGAATCAGCCCCAGCATTTT.

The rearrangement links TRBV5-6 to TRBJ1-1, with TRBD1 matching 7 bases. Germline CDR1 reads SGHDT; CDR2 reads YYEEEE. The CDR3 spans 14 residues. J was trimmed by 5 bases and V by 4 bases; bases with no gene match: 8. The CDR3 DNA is TGTGCCAGCAGCCCTAGGGGGCCTAAAACTGAAGCTTTCTTT. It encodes CASSPRGPKTEAFF. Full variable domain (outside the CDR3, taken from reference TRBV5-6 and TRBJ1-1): DAGVTQSPTHLIKTRGQQVTLRCSPKSGHDTVSWYQQALGQGPQFIFQYYEEEERQRGNFPDRFSGHQFPNYSSELNVNALLLGDSALYLCASSPRGPKTEAFFGQGTRLTVV.

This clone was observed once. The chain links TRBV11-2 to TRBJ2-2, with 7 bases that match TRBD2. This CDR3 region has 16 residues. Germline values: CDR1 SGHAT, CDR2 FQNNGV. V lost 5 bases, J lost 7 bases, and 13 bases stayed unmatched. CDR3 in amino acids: CASSPLGGTYGGELFF. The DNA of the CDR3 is TGTGCCAGCAGCCCCCTGGGGGGGACTTACGGCGGGGAGCTGTTTTTT.

In nucleotides, the CDR3 is TGTGCCTCCCAGACGGGGGATCAGCCCCAGCATTTT. It codes for CASQTGDQPQHF. This chain joins TRBV10-3 and TRBJ1-5; possible D gene TRBD1, 5 bases. Germline V lookup: CDR1 ENHRY, CDR2 SYGVKD. Trimming cost V 11 bases and J 5 bases, with 13 bases left between them. The CDR3 covers 12 residues.

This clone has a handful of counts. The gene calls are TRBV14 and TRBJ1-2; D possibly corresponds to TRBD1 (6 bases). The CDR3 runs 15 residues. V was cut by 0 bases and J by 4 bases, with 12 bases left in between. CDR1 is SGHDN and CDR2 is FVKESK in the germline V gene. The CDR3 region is CASSQESGTIYGYTF. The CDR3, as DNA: TGTGCCAGCAGCCAAGAGTCCGGGACAATCTATGGCTACACCTTC.

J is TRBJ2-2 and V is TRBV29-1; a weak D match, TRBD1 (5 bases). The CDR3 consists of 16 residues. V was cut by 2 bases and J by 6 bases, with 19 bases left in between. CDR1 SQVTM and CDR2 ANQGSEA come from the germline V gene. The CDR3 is CSVEWGSQEGAGELFF. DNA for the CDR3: TGCAGCGTTGAATGGGGCAGCCAAGAAGGGGCCGGGGAGCTGTTTTTT.

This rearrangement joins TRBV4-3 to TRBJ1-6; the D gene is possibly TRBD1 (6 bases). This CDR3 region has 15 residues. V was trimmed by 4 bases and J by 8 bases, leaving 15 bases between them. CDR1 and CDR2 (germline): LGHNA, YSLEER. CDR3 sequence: CASSRYTGRDSPLHF. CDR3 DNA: TGCGCCAGCAGCCGATACACAGGGAGGGATTCACCCCTCCACTTT.

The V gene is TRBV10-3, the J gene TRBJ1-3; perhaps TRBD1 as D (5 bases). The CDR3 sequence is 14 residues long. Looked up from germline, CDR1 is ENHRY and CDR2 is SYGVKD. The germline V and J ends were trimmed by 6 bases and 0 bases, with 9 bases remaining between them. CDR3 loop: CAIRQESSGNTIYF. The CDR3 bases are TGTGCCATCAGACAGGAGAGCTCTGGAAACACCATATATTTT.

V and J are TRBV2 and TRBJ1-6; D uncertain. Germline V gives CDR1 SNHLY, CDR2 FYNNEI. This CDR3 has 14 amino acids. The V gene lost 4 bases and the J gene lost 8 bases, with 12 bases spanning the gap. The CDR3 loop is CASSVLVRDSPLHF. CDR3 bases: TGTGCCAGCAGTGTACTTGTACGGGATTCACCCCTCCACTTT.

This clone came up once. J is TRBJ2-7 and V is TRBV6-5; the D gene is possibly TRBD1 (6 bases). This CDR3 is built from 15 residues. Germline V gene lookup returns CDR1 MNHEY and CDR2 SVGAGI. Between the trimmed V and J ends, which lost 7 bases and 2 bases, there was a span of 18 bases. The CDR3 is CASKTPQGLPYEQYF. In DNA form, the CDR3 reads TGTGCCAGCAAAACACCTCAGGGGCTCCCCTACGAGCAGTACTTC.

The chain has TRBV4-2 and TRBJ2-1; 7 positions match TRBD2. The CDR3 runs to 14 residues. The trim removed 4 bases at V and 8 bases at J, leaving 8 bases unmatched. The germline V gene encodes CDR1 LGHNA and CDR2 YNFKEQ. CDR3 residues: CASSPSPRGDEQFF. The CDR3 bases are TGTGCCAGCAGCCCCTCCCCACGGGGGGATGAGCAGTTCTTC.

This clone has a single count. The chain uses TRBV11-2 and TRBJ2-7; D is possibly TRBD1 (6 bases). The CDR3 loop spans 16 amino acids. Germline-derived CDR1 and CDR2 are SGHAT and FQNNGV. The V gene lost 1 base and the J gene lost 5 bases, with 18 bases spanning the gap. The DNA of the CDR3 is TGTGCCAGCAGCTTAGGTGGGCCAGGGGCCAACCACGAGCAGTACTTC. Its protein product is CASSLGGPGANHEQYF.

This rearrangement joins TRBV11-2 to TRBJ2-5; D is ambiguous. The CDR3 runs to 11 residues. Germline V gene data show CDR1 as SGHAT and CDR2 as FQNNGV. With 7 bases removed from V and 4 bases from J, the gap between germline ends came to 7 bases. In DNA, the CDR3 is TGTGCCAGCACGTTTTCAGAGACCCAGTACTTC. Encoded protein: CASTFSETQYF.

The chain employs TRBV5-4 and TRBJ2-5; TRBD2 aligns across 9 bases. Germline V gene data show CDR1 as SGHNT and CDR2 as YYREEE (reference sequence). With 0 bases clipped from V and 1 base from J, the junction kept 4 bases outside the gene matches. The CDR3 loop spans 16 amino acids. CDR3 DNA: TGTGCCAGCAGCTTGGGGAGCGGGGGGCTCCAAGAGACCCAGTACTTC. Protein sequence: CASSLGSGGLQETQYF.

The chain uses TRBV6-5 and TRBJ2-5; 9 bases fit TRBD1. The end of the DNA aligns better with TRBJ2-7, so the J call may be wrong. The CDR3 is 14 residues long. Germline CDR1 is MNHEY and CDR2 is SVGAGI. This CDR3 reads CASRGTGSPYEQYF. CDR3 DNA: TGTGCCAGCAGGGGGACAGGGAGTCCCTACGAGCAGTACTTC.

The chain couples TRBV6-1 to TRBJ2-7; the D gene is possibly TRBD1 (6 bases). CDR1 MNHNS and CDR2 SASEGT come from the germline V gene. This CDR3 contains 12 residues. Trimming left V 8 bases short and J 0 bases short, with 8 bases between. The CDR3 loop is CASWTDSYEQYF. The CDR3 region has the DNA TGTGCCAGCTGGACAGACTCCTACGAGCAGTACTTC.

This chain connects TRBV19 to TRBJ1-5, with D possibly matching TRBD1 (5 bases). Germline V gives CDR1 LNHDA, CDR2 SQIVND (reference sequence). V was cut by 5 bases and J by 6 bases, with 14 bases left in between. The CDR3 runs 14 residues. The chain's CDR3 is CASSSLGGGQPQHF. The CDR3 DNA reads TGTGCCAGTAGTTCCCTTGGGGGGGGTCAGCCCCAGCATTTT.

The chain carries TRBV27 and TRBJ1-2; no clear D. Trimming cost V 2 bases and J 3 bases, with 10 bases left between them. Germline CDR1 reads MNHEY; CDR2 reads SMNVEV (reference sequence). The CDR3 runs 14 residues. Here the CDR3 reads CASSLNGEYYGYTF. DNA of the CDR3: TGTGCCAGCAGTTTAAACGGAGAGTACTATGGCTACACCTTC.

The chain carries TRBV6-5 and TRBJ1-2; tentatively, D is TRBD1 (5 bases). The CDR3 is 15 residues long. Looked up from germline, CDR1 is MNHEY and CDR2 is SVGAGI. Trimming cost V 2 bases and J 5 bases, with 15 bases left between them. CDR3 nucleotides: TGTGCCAGCAGTTACCCCGACCAGGGTGGGTATGGCTACACCTTC. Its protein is CASSYPDQGGYGYTF.

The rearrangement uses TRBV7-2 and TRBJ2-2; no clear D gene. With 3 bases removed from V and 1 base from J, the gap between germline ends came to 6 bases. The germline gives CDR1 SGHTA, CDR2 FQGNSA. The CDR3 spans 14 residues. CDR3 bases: TGTGCCAGCAGCTTGGCAGGGAACACCGGGGAGCTGTTTTTT. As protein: CASSLAGNTGELFF.

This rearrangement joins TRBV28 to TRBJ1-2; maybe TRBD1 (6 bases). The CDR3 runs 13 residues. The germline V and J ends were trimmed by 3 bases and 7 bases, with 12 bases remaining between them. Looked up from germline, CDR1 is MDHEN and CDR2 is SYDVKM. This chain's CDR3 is CASSLGGARGYTF. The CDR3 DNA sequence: TGTGCCAGCAGTTTGGGGGGGGCGCGTGGCTACACCTTC.